Listed here is a single TCR beta chain. These data originate in a study of blood T cells in healthy people across ages. A second roughly 7 to 11 cycle PCR used barcoded and J-beta primers. TCRdb ran MiXCR on the 5' RACE reads and lists one entry per CDR3 protein. The sample records approximately 940,000 distinct CDR3 sequences, roughly 52% being singletons. CDR3 length: 15 amino acids. Germline-derived CDR1 and CDR2 are LGHNA and YSLEER. Per-sample yields of isolated PBMCs were at least 6 million. Sequencing was carried out using blood. The chain combines TRBV4-3 with TRBJ2-7; possibly TRBD1 for D (7 bases). The DNA end lines up better with TRBJ2-5; the J call may be wrong. The TCR comes from a man aged 25-45 years in good health. The CDR3 DNA reads TGCGCCAGCAGCCAAGACAGGGGGGCCGTAGAGACCCAGTACTTC. The encoded protein is CASSQDRGAVETQYF.